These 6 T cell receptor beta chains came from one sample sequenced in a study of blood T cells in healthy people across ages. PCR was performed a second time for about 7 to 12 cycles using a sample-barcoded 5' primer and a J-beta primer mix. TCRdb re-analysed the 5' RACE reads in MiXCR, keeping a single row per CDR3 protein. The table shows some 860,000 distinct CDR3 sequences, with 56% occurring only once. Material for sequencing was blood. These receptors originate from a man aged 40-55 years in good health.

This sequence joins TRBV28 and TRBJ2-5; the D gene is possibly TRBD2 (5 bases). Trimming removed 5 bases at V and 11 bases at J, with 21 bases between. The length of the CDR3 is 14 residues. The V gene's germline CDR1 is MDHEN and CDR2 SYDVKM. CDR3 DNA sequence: TGTGCCAGCAGTGCCGGGATCCCCGGAGGAGAGCAGTACTTC. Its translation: CASSAGIPGGEQYF.

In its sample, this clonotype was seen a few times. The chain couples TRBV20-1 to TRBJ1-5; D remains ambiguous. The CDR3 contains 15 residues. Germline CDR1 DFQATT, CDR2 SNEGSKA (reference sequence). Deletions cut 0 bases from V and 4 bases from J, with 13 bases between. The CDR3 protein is CSARDPGGENQPQHF. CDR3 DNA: TGCAGTGCTAGAGATCCGGGTGGGGAGAATCAGCCCCAGCATTTT.

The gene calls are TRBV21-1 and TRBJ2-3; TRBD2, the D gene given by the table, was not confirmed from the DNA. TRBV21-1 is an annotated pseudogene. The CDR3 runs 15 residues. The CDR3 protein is CAGIMGLAGTDTQYF. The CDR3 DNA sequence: TGTGCCGGCATCATGGGACTAGCGGGAACAGATACGCAGTATTTT.

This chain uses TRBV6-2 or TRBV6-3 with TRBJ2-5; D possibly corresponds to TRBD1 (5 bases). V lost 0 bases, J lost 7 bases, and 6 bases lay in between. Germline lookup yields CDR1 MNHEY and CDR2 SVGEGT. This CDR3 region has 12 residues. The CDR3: CASSYSQGTQYF. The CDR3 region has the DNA TGTGCCAGCAGTTACTCTCAGGGGACCCAGTACTTC.

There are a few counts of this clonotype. CDR3 in DNA: TGTGCCAGCAGTTACTCGAGGCAGAAGGGCTACGAGCAGTACTTC. It translates to CASSYSRQKGYEQYF. The V gene is TRBV6-5, the J gene TRBJ2-7; D is unresolved. The CDR3 sequence is 15 residues long. Germline assignment: CDR1 MNHEY and CDR2 SVGAGI. With 0 bases removed from V and 3 bases from J, the gap between germline ends came to 12 bases.

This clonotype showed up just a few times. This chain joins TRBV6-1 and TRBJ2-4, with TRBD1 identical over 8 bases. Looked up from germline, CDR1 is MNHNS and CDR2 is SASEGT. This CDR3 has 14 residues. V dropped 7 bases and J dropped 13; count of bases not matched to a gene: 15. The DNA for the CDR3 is TGTGCCAGCACGGGCACAGGGGGGCCTCTCCGCCAGTACTTC. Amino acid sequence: CASTGTGGPLRQYF.